This T cell receptor (beta chain) comes out of a study of T cell clusters in autoimmune cytopenias. General study findings and limits: TRB repertoire shifts in secondary cytopenia and chronic lymphocytic leukemia mostly reflected lymphoma, not autoimmunity.

TRB rearrangements were amplified by touch-down multiplex PCR with mixed TRB-A/B primers. For each CDR3 protein, TCRdb gives one entry from its re-call of the multiplex PCR reads, without DNA. This sample contains approximately 7,000 distinct CDR3 sequences. TRB was amplified from about 250 ng of peripheral blood genomic DNA per sample. Comments on this clonotype: The antigen remains undetermined.

The same sample was also used in a study of T cell repertoires in aging, cancer and after chemotherapy. From that report: Healthy donor repertoires were recorded over several months to years and showed clear clonal overlap. Age-matched healthy donors had significantly more diverse, less clonal blood TCR repertoires than untreated cancer patients. In each cancer cohort, median generation probability increased across chemotherapy, suggesting thymic output rebounded.

Material: peripheral blood. The origin of this receptor is a human donor in good health.

The CDR3 sequence: CASSLVREDTQYF. The chain recombines TRBV7-2 with TRBJ2-3; with no DNA, the TCRdb D assignment of TRBD1 cannot be verified. Germline CDR1 is SGHTA and CDR2 is FQGNSA. The CDR3 is made up of 13 amino acids.